These 18 T cell receptor beta chains originate from one sample sequenced in a study of cytomegalovirus exposure and HLA in healthy donors (TCRdb year 2017). The library was generated by the immunoSEQ multiplex PCR assay. Drawn from immuneACCESS, this table holds only the in-frame rearrangements with V and J called that TCRdb kept. Clones are partly lost; checked studies trace under half to an unresolved V gene and leave the rest unexplained. This sample lists 150,000 to 200,000 clones; 84% were detected once. The ten largest make up about an eighth of the sample. Sequences were obtained from PBMCs. These receptors came from a woman aged 25 to 45 in good health and CMV-seropositive.

The chain links TRBV29-1 to TRBJ2-2, with a tentative D call TRBD1 (6 bases). CDR1 is SQVTM and CDR2 is ANQGSEA in the germline V gene. CDR3 length equals 15 residues. Trimming left V 7 bases short and J 1 base short, with 16 bases between. The CDR3 DNA is TGCAGCGCCAAGACAGGTTCCGAGAACACCGGGGAGCTGTTTTTT. It codes for CSAKTGSENTGELFF.

The V call is TRBV5-1, the J call TRBJ1-2, with D maybe TRBD1 (6 bases). Germline V CDR1 and CDR2: SGHRS, YFSETQ. This CDR3 has 15 residues. V was clipped by 4 bases and J by 13 bases, with 26 bases between them. The CDR3 DNA sequence: TGCGCCAGCAGCCCGGGGGCGGGAGGAAGGAGGCTCGGCACCTTC. Translating it yields CASSPGAGGRRLGTF.

The genes are TRBV9 and TRBJ1-2, with D maybe TRBD1 (6 bases). V was trimmed by 4 bases and J by 4 bases, leaving 14 bases between them. CDR3 length: 14 amino acids. CDR1 and CDR2 (germline): SGDLS, YYNGEE. The CDR3 is CASSLGGAGYGYTF. CDR3 sequence (DNA): TGTGCCAGCAGCCTAGGGGGAGCCGGCTATGGCTACACCTTC.

This chain links TRBV6-6 with TRBJ2-1; D remains unclear. Germline V gene data show CDR1 as MNHNY and CDR2 as SVGAGI (reference sequence). This CDR3 is 13 amino acids long. V lost 0 bases, J lost 7 bases, and 7 bases lay in between. In DNA form, the CDR3 reads TGTGCCAGCAGTTACTCGAACGAGAATGAGCAGTTCTTC. Translated, it gives CASSYSNENEQFF.

The chain combines TRBV7-9 with TRBJ1-2; no clear D. The CDR3 length is 15 residues. With 1 base removed from V and 0 bases from J, the gap between germline ends came to 9 bases. CDR1 SEHNR and CDR2 FQNEAQ come from the germline V gene (reference sequence). The CDR3: CASSLGPETNYGYTF. The CDR3 DNA follows: TGTGCCAGCAGCTTAGGACCGGAGACTAACTATGGCTACACCTTC.

The chain recombines TRBV11-2 with TRBJ1-1; D is ambiguous. In germline, CDR1 is SGHAT, CDR2 FQNNGV. Trimming took off 2 bases at V and 3 bases at J, with 7 bases between the two ends. The CDR3 sequence is 13 residues long. CDR3 coding DNA: TGTGCCAGCAGCTTATCGATAGACACTGAAGCTTTCTTT. Its translation: CASSLSIDTEAFF.

V and J are TRBV29-1 and TRBJ2-7; 10 bases match TRBD2. The junction had 5 bases not matched to a gene; V was cut back by 7 bases and J by 2 bases. Germline V CDR1 and CDR2: SQVTM, ANQGSEA. This CDR3 contains 13 residues. The CDR3 DNA follows: TGCAGCGCCCGGACTAGCGGAACCTACGAGCAGTACTTC. Protein: CSARTSGTYEQYF.

Turning to this clone: The junction shows a germline mismatch at one end, possibly a read error. This chain uses TRBV18 with TRBJ2-5; 10 nucleotides agree with TRBD1. Germline CDR1 KGHSH, CDR2 LQKENI. This CDR3 has 15 amino acids. The CDR3 nucleotides are TGTGCCAGCTCACCCGCGACAGGGGGCCAACAGACCCAGTACTTC. Protein: CASSPATGGQQTQYF.

The V call is TRBV28, the J call TRBJ1-5; maybe TRBD1 (6 bases). Germline CDR1 MDHEN, CDR2 SYDVKM. The CDR3 contains 12 residues. The V end was cut by 5 bases, the J end by 12 bases, with 14 bases between. DNA for the CDR3: TGTGCCAGCAGTGTACAGGGCGGGAGCCAGCATTTT. Translating it yields CASSVQGGSQHF. Filled out from reference TRBV28 and TRBJ1-5, the complete variable domain reads DVKVTQSSRYLVKRTGEKVFLECVQDMDHENMFWYRQDPGLGLRLIYFSYDVKMKEKGDIPEGYSVSREKKERFSLILESASTNQTSMYLCASSVQGGSQHFGDGTRLSIL.

The chain employs TRBV5-6 and TRBJ1-1; D ambiguous. Looked up from germline, CDR1 is SGHDT and CDR2 is YYEEEE. V was pared by 0 bases and J by 5 bases, with 11 bases between. There are 14 residues in the CDR3. Written as DNA, the CDR3 is TGTGCCAGCAGCTTGGTCGGGGTACAGACTGAAGCTTTCTTT. Translation gives CASSLVGVQTEAFF. Full variable domain (outside the CDR3, taken from reference TRBV5-6 and TRBJ1-1): DAGVTQSPTHLIKTRGQQVTLRCSPKSGHDTVSWYQQALGQGPQFIFQYYEEEERQRGNFPDRFSGHQFPNYSSELNVNALLLGDSALYLCASSLVGVQTEAFFGQGTRLTVV.

The V gene is TRBV5-1, the J gene TRBJ2-5, with 12 positions matching TRBD2. The CDR3 runs to 17 residues. The germline gives CDR1 SGHRS, CDR2 YFSETQ. The trim removed 0 bases at V and 6 bases at J, leaving 9 bases unmatched. Here the CDR3 DNA reads TGCGCCAGCAGCTTGGATCGGACTAGCGGGATAGGGCAGACCCAGTACTTC. Protein: CASSLDRTSGIGQTQYF.

The chain carries TRBV29-1 and TRBJ2-7, with 9 nucleotides matching TRBD1. CDR3 size: 16 residues. J was trimmed by 2 bases and V by 3 bases; bases with no gene match: 11. In germline, CDR1 is SQVTM, CDR2 ANQGSEA. The CDR3 DNA sequence: TGCAGCGTTGATACTCGTGGGACAGGGTGGGCCTACGAGCAGTACTTC. Amino acid sequence: CSVDTRGTGWAYEQYF.

This rearrangement joins TRBV11-3 to TRBJ1-1, with 9 positions matching TRBD1. The J segment lost 1 base and the V segment lost 3 bases, leaving 3 bases of the junction unmatched. CDR3 length equals 15 residues. Per the germline V gene, CDR1 is SGHNT and CDR2 is YENEEA. This chain's CDR3 is CASSLGQGTNTEAFF. The CDR3 DNA is TGTGCCAGCAGCTTGGGACAGGGTACGAACACTGAAGCTTTCTTT.

This clone turned up a few times. The chain links TRBV5-1 to TRBJ2-1; no clear D gene. The CDR3 is 16 residues long. Germline assignment: CDR1 SGHRS and CDR2 YFSETQ. The V gene lost 0 bases and the J gene lost 0 bases, with 10 bases spanning the gap. For the CDR3, the DNA is TGCGCCAGCAGCTTGGAGGCGGTCAGCTCCTACAATGAGCAGTTCTTC. Amino acid sequence: CASSLEAVSSYNEQFF.

V usage is TRBV7-2 and J usage is TRBJ2-7, with 9 bases aligning to TRBD2. The V gene's germline CDR1 is SGHTA and CDR2 FQGNSA. The CDR3 extends over 15 amino acids. J gave up 5 bases and V 1 base, and 6 bases lay outside the gene matches. The CDR3 loop is CASSLVAGVPDEQYF. In DNA form, the CDR3 reads TGTGCCAGCAGCTTAGTAGCGGGAGTCCCCGACGAGCAGTACTTC.

The V and J genes are TRBV4-1 and TRBJ2-7; D possibly corresponds to TRBD1 (5 bases). CDR1 is MGHRA and CDR2 is YSYEKL in the germline V gene. The ends were cut back, 4 bases at V and 5 bases at J, with 15 bases in the middle. CDR3 length equals 14 residues. The CDR3, as DNA: TGCGCCAGCAGCCCGAGGACACTTTCCCACGAGCAGTACTTC. It specifies CASSPRTLSHEQYF.

The chain couples TRBV6-1 to TRBJ1-1; TRBD1 agrees at 8 bases. This CDR3 is 12 amino acids long. Germline V gives CDR1 MNHNS, CDR2 SASEGT. After removal of 5 bases from V and 8 bases from J, the junction contained 4 bases not matched to a gene. The chain's CDR3 is CASSLGTGEAFF. The CDR3 nucleotides read TGTGCCAGCAGTCTAGGGACAGGAGAAGCTTTCTTT.

This clone was observed a handful of times. The chain has TRBV20-1 and TRBJ2-2, with no clear D. Deletions cut 3 bases from V and 7 bases from J, with 3 bases between. This CDR3 contains 10 residues. Germline V gene sequence: CDR1 DFQATT, CDR2 SNEGSKA (reference sequence). The CDR3 DNA sequence: TGCAGTGCTAGCCGCGGGGAGCTGTTTTTT. Residues: CSASRGELFF.